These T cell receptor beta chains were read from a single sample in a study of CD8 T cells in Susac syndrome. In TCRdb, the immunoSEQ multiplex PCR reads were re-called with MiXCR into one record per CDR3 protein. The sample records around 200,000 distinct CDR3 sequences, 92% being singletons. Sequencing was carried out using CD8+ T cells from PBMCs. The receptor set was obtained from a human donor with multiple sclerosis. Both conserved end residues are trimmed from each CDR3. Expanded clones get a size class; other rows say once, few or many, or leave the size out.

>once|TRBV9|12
ASSPGLSPYEQY
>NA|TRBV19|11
ASSMSTWYEQY
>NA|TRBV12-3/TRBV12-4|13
ASSTRGLAGNEQF
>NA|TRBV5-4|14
ASSLGKYQGNTEAF
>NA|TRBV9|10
ASSVENNEQF
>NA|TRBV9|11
ASSAWEFPGYT
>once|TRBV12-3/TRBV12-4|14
ASSSAGTPNTGELF
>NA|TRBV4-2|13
ASSQEYLGLGEQF
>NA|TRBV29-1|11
SAGALTTGELF
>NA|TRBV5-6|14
ASSFLDRLTDYGYT
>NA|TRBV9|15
ASSVGTDYPSGNTIY
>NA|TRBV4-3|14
ASSPSTPGPRDTQY
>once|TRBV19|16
ASSRLLVWSWNTGELF
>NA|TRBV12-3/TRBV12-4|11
ASRLAASYEQY
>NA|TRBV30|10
AWKGPGNEQF
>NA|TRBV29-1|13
SVESGRRANYGYT
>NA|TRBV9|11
ASSVQGNTEAF
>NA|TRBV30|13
AWSPGLTSYNEQF
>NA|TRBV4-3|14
ASSQEFRVYSYEQY
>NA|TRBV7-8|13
ASSLGGPGQETQY
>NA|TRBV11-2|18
ASSYRDRGVLYLQYNEQF
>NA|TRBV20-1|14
SARDRPRGGDYGYT
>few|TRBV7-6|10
ASSLVGEKLF
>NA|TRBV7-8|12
ASNDRAFLETQY
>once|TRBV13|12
ASSLGLGYSAYT
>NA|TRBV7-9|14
ASSLGPGQGPNEQY
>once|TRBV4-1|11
ASSQVESTEAF
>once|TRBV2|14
ASSEDGGPFGDTQY
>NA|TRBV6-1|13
ASSEVGGYNSPLH
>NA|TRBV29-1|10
SVGGTVPEAF
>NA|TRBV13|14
ASSSRLAGEPDTQY
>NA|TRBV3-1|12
ASSQGTGAYEQY
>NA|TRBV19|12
ASSTLSEGYGYT
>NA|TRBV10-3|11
AISGDTDFEQY
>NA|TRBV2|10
ASSEAWNEQF
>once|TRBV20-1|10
SARDLTAEAF
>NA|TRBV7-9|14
ASSDRLAGTYNEQF
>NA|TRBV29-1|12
SVEDQVGSYEQY
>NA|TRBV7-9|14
ASSPTHRGPNYGYT
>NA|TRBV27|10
ASSPDRDGYT
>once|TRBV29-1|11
SVPQDREDEQF
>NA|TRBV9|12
ASSVLAGANIQY
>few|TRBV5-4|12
ASSLGQTYNEQF